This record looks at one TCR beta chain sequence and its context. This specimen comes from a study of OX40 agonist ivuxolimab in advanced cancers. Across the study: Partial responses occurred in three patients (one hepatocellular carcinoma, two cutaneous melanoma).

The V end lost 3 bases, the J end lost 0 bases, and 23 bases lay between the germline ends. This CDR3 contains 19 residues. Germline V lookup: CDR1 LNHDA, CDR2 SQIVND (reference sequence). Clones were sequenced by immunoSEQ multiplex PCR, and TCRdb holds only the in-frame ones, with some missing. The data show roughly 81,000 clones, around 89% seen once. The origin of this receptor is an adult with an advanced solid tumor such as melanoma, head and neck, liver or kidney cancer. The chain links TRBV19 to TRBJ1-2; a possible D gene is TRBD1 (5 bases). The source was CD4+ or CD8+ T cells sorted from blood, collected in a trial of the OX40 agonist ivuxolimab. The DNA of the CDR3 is TGTGCCAGTAGTATCTGGTTTTCGCTGACAGAGTCACCTAACTATGGCTACACCTTC. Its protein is CASSIWFSLTESPNYGYTF.